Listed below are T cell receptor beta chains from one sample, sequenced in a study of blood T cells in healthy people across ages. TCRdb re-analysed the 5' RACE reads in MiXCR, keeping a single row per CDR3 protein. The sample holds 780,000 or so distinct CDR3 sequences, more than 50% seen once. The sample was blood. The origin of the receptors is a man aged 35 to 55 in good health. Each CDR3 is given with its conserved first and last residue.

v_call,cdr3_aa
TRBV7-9,CASSPGTDYNEQFF
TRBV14,CASSQDFLDHYGYTF
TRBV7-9,CASSARGLAGNLETQYF
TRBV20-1,CSASMQGALDEQYF
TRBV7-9,CASSAGLAGTRTYNEQYF
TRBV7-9,CASSPGRDSYEQYF
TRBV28,CASSRARTYNEQFF
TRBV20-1,CSALEWTGTEQFF
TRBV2,CAGGRQGDTDTQYF
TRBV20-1,CSVFRGRRGEQYF
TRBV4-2,CASSQEVARSGQETQYF
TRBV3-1,CASTTIGALTQYF
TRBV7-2,CASSTRGQGSYEQYF
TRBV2,CASSAPRRNTGELFF
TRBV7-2,CASSPHGNRNNEKLFF
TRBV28,CASSLYGTSGGVDTQYF
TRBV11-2,CASSPTGTSNSPLHF
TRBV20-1,CSASQGQNYGYTF
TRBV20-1,CSARDGPGEGYTF
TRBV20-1,CSAEAGSTDTQYF
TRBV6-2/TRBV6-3,CASSAPSNEQFF
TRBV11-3,CASSSSGPTGGEQFF
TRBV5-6,CASSWGLDLQETQYF
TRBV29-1,CSVEDNAYGYGYTF
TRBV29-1,CSAGGNTIYF
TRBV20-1,CSARAVTGSSYNEQYF
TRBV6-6,CASSYIDGDGYTF
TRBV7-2,CASSSGQPSSYEQYF
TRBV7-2,CASSLALLDLNYGYTF
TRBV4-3,CASSQDPPGIQETQFF
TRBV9,CASSVSQRTGNEQFF
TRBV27,CASSLNSGDRVNEQFF
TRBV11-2,CASSTPMTGTGIYEQYF
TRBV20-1,CSAPRTGGSLRDYSTGTQYF
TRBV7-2,CASSFGKTIQYF
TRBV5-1,CASSWGGGPSRTDTQYF
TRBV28,CASSEVYYGASNEKLFF
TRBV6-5,CASSYGSGGYTF
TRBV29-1,CSVREGLGLGYF
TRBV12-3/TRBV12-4,CASSSGGVSYEQYF
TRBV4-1,CASSPGTVGIDEQYF
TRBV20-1,CSARDLQGAGEQYF
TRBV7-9,CASSLGPLRSSYEQYF
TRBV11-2,CASSSLGQGYEQYF
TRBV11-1,CVSSSRDRESRNTQYF